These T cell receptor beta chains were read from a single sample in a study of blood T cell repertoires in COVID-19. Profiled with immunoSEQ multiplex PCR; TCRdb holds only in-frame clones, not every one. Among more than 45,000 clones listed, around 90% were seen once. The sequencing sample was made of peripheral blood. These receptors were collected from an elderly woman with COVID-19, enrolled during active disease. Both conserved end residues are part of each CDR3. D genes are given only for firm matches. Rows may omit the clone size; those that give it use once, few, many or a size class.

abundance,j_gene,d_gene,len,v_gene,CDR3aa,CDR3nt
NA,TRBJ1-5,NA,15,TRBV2,CASTRNPNSNQPQHF,TGTGCCAGCACCAGAAACCCGAATAGCAATCAGCCCCAGCATTTT
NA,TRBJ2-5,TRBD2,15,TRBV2,CASRTQRGGPETQYF,TGTGCCAGCAGGACCCAGCGGGGGGGCCCGGAGACCCAGTACTTC
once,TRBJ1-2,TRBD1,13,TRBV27,CASSADRAYGYTF,TGTGCCAGCAGTGCCGACAGGGCCTATGGCTACACCTTC
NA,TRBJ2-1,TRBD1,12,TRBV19,CASNQGAGEQFF,TGTGCCAGTAATCAGGGGGCGGGTGAGCAGTTCTTC
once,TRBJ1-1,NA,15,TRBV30,CAWKLPRQMNTEAFF,TGTGCCTGGAAGCTACCGCGGCAGATGAACACTGAAGCTTTCTTT
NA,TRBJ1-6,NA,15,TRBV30,CAWRPRSSYNSPLHF,TGTGCCTGGAGGCCCCGTAGCTCCTATAATTCACCCCTCCACTTT
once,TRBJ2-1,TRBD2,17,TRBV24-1,CATSDVNGGSSYNEQFF,TGTGCCACCAGTGATGTTAACGGGGGGAGCTCCTACAATGAGCAGTTCTTC
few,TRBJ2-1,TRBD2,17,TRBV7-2,CASSIKLTSGANNEQFF,TGTGCCAGCAGCATTAAATTGACTAGCGGGGCCAACAATGAGCAGTTCTTC
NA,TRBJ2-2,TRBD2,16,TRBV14,CASSNLLAGNTGELFF,TGTGCCAGCAGCAACCTGCTAGCGGGGAACACCGGGGAGCTGTTTTTT
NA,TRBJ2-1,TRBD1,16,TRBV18,CASSPPGTGGYNEQFF,TGTGCCAGCTCACCACCAGGGACAGGGGGCTACAATGAGCAGTTCTTC
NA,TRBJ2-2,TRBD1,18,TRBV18,CASSPIGQGAINTGELFF,TGTGCCAGCTCACCTATTGGACAGGGGGCTATAAACACCGGGGAGCTGTTTTTT
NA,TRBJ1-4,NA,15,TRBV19,CASSGRDLRNEKLFF,TGTGCCAGTAGTGGACGGGACTTACGTAATGAAAAACTGTTTTTT
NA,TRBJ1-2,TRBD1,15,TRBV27,CASSPQGALGYGYTF,TGTGCCAGCAGTCCACAGGGGGCGCTGGGCTATGGCTACACCTTC
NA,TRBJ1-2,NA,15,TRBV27,CASSSTRGDNYGYTF,TGTGCCAGCAGTTCGACCCGGGGGGACAACTATGGCTACACCTTC
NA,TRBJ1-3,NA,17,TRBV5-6,CASSLRRQPNSGNTIYF,TGTGCCAGCAGCTTGAGGCGGCAGCCGAACTCTGGAAACACCATATATTTT